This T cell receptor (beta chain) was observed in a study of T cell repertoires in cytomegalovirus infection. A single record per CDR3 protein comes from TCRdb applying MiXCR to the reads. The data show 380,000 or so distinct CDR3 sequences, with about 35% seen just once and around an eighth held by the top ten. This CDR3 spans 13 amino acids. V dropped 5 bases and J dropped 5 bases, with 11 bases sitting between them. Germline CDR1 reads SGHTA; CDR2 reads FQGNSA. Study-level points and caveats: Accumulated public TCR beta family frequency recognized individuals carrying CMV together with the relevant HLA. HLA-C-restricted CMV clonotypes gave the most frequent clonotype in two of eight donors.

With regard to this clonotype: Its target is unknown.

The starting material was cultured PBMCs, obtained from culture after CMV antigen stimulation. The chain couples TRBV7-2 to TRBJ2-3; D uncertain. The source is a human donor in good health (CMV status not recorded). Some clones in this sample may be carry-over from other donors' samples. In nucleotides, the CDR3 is TGTGCCAGCAGCCCCTCTAGGGAAGATACGCAGTATTTT. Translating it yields CASSPSREDTQYF.